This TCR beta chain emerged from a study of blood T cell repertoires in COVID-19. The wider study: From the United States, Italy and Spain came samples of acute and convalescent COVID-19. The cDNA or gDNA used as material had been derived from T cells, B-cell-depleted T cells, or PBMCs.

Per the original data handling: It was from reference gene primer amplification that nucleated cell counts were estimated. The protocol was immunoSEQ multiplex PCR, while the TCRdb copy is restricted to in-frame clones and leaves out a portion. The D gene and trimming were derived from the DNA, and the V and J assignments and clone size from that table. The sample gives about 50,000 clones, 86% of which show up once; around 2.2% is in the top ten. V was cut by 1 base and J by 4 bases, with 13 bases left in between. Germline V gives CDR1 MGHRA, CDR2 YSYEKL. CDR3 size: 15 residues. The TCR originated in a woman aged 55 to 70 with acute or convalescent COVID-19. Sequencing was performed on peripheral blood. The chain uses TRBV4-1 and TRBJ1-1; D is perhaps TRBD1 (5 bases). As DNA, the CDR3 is TGCGCCAGCAGCCAAGGCGGGGGGGGGTTCACTGAAGCTTTCTTT. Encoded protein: CASSQGGGGFTEAFF.